This is a list of T cell receptor beta chains from one sample in a study of cytomegalovirus exposure and HLA in healthy donors. The assay was immunoSEQ multiplex PCR, and TCRdb's table has in-frame clones only and misses some. The sample records some 93,000 clones, under 85% being singletons. Sequenced input: PBMCs. The receptors originated from a woman aged 40 to 50 in good health and CMV-seronegative. CDR3s include the opening cysteine and the closing phenylalanine or tryptophan. The D gene is left open where the match is weak. Part of the rows lack a size; the others show once, few, many or a class for expanded clones.

clone_size d_call j_call v_call cdr3_aa cdr3_nt
few NA TRBJ1-1 TRBV7-9 CASSLGRGEAFF TGTGCCAGCAGCTTAGGGCGGGGTGAAGCTTTCTTT
NA NA TRBJ2-3 TRBV2 CASSARGTDTQYF TGTGCCAGCAGTGCCAGGGGAACAGATACGCAGTATTTT
NA NA TRBJ2-1 TRBV27 CASSQGTKQFF TGTGCCAGCAGCCAGGGCACCAAGCAGTTCTTC
NA TRBD1 TRBJ2-7 TRBV9 CASSGPGTGGNEQYF TGTGCCAGCAGCGGCCCGGGGACAGGGGGTAACGAGCAGTACTTC
NA TRBD1 TRBJ2-7 TRBV5-5 CASSLQGAIVEQYF TGTGCCAGCAGCTTACAGGGGGCGATCGTCGAGCAGTACTTC
NA NA TRBJ1-2 TRBV19 CASSIRPAVHYGYTF TGTGCCAGTAGTATAAGGCCAGCGGTTCATTATGGCTACACCTTC
NA TRBD1 TRBJ1-6 TRBV2 CASMRDRGKPLHF TGTGCCAGCATGAGGGACAGGGGAAAACCCCTCCACTTT
NA TRBD2 TRBJ2-5 TRBV7-9 CASSRRFGLAGDRETQYF TGTGCCAGCAGCCGAAGGTTTGGACTAGCGGGAGACAGAGAGACCCAGTACTTC
NA NA TRBJ1-5 TRBV2 CASSFLRGNQPQHF TGTGCCAGCAGTTTTCTCAGGGGTAATCAGCCCCAGCATTTT
NA TRBD1 TRBJ1-1 TRBV27 CASSPFGTVNTEAFF TGTGCCAGCAGTCCCTTCGGGACAGTGAACACTGAAGCTTTCTTT
NA NA TRBJ1-5 TRBV19 CATSSTATYSNQPQHF TGTGCCACGTCTTCGACAGCGACTTATAGCAATCAGCCCCAGCATTTT
NA NA TRBJ1-2 TRBV7-8 CASSPLGAYGYTF TGTGCCAGCAGCCCCCTGGGGGCGTATGGCTACACCTTC
once TRBD2 TRBJ2-1 TRBV5-1 CASSPLRLAGAYNEQFF TGCGCCAGCAGCCCCCTCCGACTAGCGGGGGCCTACAATGAGCAGTTCTTC
NA TRBD1 TRBJ1-3 TRBV5-4 CASSLQGGNTIYF TGTGCCAGCAGCTTACAGGGGGGGAACACCATATATTTT
NA TRBD1 TRBJ1-4 TRBV5-1 CASSPQGMGEKLFF TGCGCCAGCAGCCCACAGGGGATGGGTGAAAAACTGTTTTTT
NA NA TRBJ1-2 TRBV27 CASSLLARGAPGYTF TGTGCCAGCAGCCTACTCGCTCGTGGGGCGCCGGGCTACACCTTC
NA TRBD1 TRBJ2-1 TRBV9 CASSPGTASSYNEQFF TGTGCCAGCAGCCCCGGGACAGCGAGCTCCTACAATGAGCAGTTCTTC
NA NA TRBJ2-5 TRBV14 CASSQENSRQETQYF TGTGCCAGCAGCCAAGAGAACAGTAGACAAGAGACCCAGTACTTC
NA NA TRBJ1-1 TRBV6-1 CASRVRTNTEAFF TGTGCCAGCCGAGTACGGACTAACACTGAAGCTTTCTTT
NA NA TRBJ1-1 TRBV19 CASQTDGLATEAFF TGTGCCAGCCAGACAGACGGCCTCGCCACTGAAGCTTTCTTT